The subject of this entry is one T cell receptor (beta chain). Vbeta (60) and Jbeta (13) primers were used in the PCR. Method: immunoSEQ multiplex PCR; TCRdb's copy keeps in-frame clones and lacks some. The table lists roughly 110,000 clones, about four fifths of them singletons, with 6.1% in the top ten. Germline CDR1 MNHEY, CDR2 SVGAGI. The CDR3 has 14 amino acids. After removal of 0 bases from V and 8 bases from J, the junction contained 6 bases not matched to a gene. This sample was taken from a study of cytomegalovirus exposure and HLA in healthy donors. This chain connects TRBV6-5 to TRBJ1-2, with 7 bases fitting TRBD1. The sequence derives from a woman aged 50 to 65 in good health and CMV-seropositive. The specimen sequenced was PBMCs. The CDR3, as DNA: TGTGCCAGCAGTTACTCTCAGGGACAGATGGGCTACACCTTC. It is translated as CASSYSQGQMGYTF.